This T cell receptor beta chain was identified during a study of T cell repertoires in cytomegalovirus infection. The overall study: CMV epitopes, recently identified HLA-C-restricted and well-studied HLA-B-restricted, were used. Indicated by public TCR beta signatures were CMV infection and matching HLA type. Whole-study results and caveats: HLA-C-restricted, CMV-specific TCR beta clonotypes were dominant ex vivo. The study identified carriers of CMV plus the relevant HLA from cumulative public TCR beta family frequency.

One entry per CDR3 protein results from TCRdb running MiXCR on the reads. The table has approximately 990,000 distinct CDR3 sequences, roughly 31% seen once. This clonotype showed up many times. Its specificity is unknown. The receptor was derived from a human donor in good health (CMV status not recorded). Some clones in this sample may be carry-over from other donors' samples. The specimen comprised cultured CD8+ T cells from PBMCs, sampled from culture after CMV antigen stimulation.

The CDR3 here is CASSLSSGGARPTDTQYF. The CDR3 nucleotides read TGTGCCAGCAGCTTATCAAGCGGGGGGGCACGACCCACAGATACGCAGTATTTT. The rearrangement uses TRBV7-8 and TRBJ2-3; 10 nucleotides agree with TRBD2. The CDR3 runs 18 residues. V lost 2 bases to trimming and J lost 2 bases; unmatched junction nucleotides: 10. Germline CDR1 is SGHVS and CDR2 is FQNEAQ.